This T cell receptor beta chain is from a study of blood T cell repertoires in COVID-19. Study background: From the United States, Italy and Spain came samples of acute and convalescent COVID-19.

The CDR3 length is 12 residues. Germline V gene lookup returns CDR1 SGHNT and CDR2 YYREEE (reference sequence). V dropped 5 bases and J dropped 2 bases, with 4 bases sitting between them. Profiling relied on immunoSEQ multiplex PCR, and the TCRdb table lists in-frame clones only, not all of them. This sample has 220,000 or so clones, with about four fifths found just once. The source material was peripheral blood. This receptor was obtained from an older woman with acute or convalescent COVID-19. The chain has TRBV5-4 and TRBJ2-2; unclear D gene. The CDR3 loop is CASSYNTGELFF. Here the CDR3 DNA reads TGTGCCAGCAGTTATAACACCGGGGAGCTGTTTTTT.